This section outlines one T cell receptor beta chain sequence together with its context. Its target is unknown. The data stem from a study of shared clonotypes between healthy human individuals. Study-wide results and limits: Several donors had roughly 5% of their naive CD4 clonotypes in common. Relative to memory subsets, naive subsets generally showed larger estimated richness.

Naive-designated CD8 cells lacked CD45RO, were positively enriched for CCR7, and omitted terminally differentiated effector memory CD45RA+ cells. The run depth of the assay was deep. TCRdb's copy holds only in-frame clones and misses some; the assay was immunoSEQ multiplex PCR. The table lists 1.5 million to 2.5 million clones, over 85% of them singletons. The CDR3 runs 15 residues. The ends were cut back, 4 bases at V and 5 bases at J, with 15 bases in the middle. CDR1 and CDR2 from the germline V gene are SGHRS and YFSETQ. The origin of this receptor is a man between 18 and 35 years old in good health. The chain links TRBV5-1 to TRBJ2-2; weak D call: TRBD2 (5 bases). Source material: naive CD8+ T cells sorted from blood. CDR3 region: CASSPYRDLTGELFF. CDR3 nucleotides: TGCGCCAGCAGCCCGTACCGGGATTTAACCGGGGAGCTGTTTTTT.